The entry that follows covers one TCR beta chain sequence. The source of the sample is a study of blood T cell repertoires in COVID-19. Looking at the study overall: From the United States, Italy and Spain came samples of acute and convalescent COVID-19. Sample material is recorded as cDNA or gDNA derived from T cells, B-cell-depleted T cells, or PBMCs.

V was clipped by 5 bases and J by 2 bases, with 12 bases between them. Germline CDR1 reads MDHEN; CDR2 reads SYDVKM. This CDR3 has 14 amino acids. Repertoires were generated with immunoSEQ multiplex PCR, while TCRdb's copy carries only in-frame clones and drops some. There are around 100,000 clones in the sample; approximately 80% occur only once, and 12% lies in the top ten. The V and J genes are TRBV28 and TRBJ1-1; possibly TRBD1 for D (6 bases). This TCR came from a human donor in a cohort sampled during active COVID-19. The sequencing sample was made of peripheral blood. The CDR3 bases are TGTGCCAGCAGTCGGAGACAGGATAACACTGAAGCTTTCTTT. It is translated as CASSRRQDNTEAFF. The full variable domain, with the rest looked up from reference TRBV28 and TRBJ1-1, is DVKVTQSSRYLVKRTGEKVFLECVQDMDHENMFWYRQDPGLGLRLIYFSYDVKMKEKGDIPEGYSVSREKKERFSLILESASTNQTSMYLCASSRRQDNTEAFFGQGTRLTVV.